What follows are 27 T cell receptor beta chains derived from one specimen sequenced in a study of post-analysis software for immune sequencing data. Researchers reported that TCR beta cDNA libraries carried unique molecular identifiers. TCRdb fed the PCR reads into MiXCR, producing one record per CDR3 protein. The data contain 650,000 to 850,000 distinct CDR3 sequences, roughly 50% of them seen just once; the ten biggest clones take up over 4.5%. Study conclusions and caveats: When patients were compared with controls, a handful of TRBV segments were more frequent, TRBV5-6, TRBV5-1 and TRBV20-1 among them.

For these TCRs, the target antigens are not known. The specimen was blood. All receptors come from a girl aged 5-17 years with multiple sclerosis.

This clonotype was seen only a few times. This rearrangement joins TRBV7-3 to TRBJ2-3; the D gene is possibly TRBD2 (6 bases). Trimming shortened V by 5 bases and J by 6 bases, and 15 bases separated the two germline ends. Germline assignment: CDR1 SGHTA and CDR2 FQGTGA. The CDR3 is 14 residues long. CDR3 residues: CASSPLHGGDTQYF. The CDR3 DNA reads as TGTGCCAGCAGCCCCCTGCATGGGGGGGATACGCAGTATTTT.

This clonotype was counted only a few times. The chain uses TRBV6-4 and TRBJ2-7, with 13 bases that match TRBD2. Trimming at V came to 7 bases and at J to 4 bases, leaving 10 bases not matched to a gene. The CDR3 sequence is 16 residues long. CDR1 MRHNA and CDR2 SNTAGT come from the germline V gene. The CDR3 DNA reads TGTGCCAGCATGCGGACTAGCGGGAGAGGGACTTACGAGCAGTACTTC. Translated, it gives CASMRTSGRGTYEQYF.

The rearrangement uses TRBV4-2 and TRBJ2-5; D perhaps matches TRBD2 (6 bases). Trimming took off 0 bases at V and 11 bases at J, with 22 bases between the two ends. The CDR3 has 16 residues. Germline lookup yields CDR1 LGHNA and CDR2 YNFKEQ. This CDR3 reads CASSQEGSGGFYEQYF. As DNA, the CDR3 is TGTGCCAGCAGCCAAGAAGGCAGTGGAGGGTTCTATGAGCAGTACTTC.

This clonotype was observed a few times. The chain couples TRBV20-1 to TRBJ2-1, with D perhaps being TRBD1 or TRBD2 (5 bases each). V was cut by 4 bases and J by 11 bases, with 18 bases left in between. The germline V gene encodes CDR1 DFQATT and CDR2 SNEGSKA (reference sequence). The CDR3 consists of 13 residues. The CDR3 sequence is CSAIGGWTEKQFF. In DNA form, the CDR3 reads TGCAGTGCTATTGGGGGTTGGACGGAAAAGCAGTTCTTC.

This sequence joins TRBV10-3 and TRBJ2-1; TRBD2 agrees at 10 bases. This CDR3 contains 16 residues. V lost 5 bases, J lost 1 base, and 5 bases stayed unmatched. Germline assignment: CDR1 ENHRY and CDR2 SYGVKD. CDR3 loop: CAISPLAGGSYNEQFF. The CDR3 DNA is TGTGCCATCAGTCCCTTAGCGGGAGGTTCCTACAATGAGCAGTTCTTC.

The gene calls are TRBV12-3 or TRBV12-4 and TRBJ2-3, with TRBD1 matching over 10 bases. The ends lost 7 bases at V and 4 bases at J; junction bases unmatched: 8. The CDR3 sequence is 15 residues long. For the CDR3, the DNA is TGTGCCAGCAAGAGTAGCGGACAGGGGGCAGATACGCAGTATTTT. Translating gives CASKSSGQGADTQYF.

The DNA for the CDR3 is TGTGCCAGCAGCCGAACAAAGACTAGCGGGAGTCGTGAAGAGACCCAGTACTTC. It yields the protein CASSRTKTSGSREETQYF. This chain joins TRBV12-3 or TRBV12-4 and TRBJ2-5, with TRBD2 matching over 12 bases. V was clipped by 6 bases and J by 3 bases; unmatched bases: 14. The CDR3 has 18 amino acids.

The chain is built from TRBV12-3 or TRBV12-4 and TRBJ2-7; 7 bases are shared with TRBD1. With V trimmed by 5 bases and J by 6 bases, 13 bases remained unmatched. This CDR3 is built from 15 residues. CDR3 in DNA: TGTGCCAGCAGTAATAAACAGGGGCCCTCGGGCGAGCAGTACTTC. Encoded protein: CASSNKQGPSGEQYF.

The chain combines TRBV7-9 with TRBJ2-7, with 13 bases that match TRBD2. Unmatched junction bases numbered 5, after V lost 6 bases and J lost 3 bases. Germline V CDR1 and CDR2: SEHNR, FQNEAQ (reference sequence). This CDR3 contains 15 residues. The CDR3 nucleotides are TGTGCCAGCAGTACGACTAGCGGGAGGATCTACGAGCAGTACTTC. This gives the protein CASSTTSGRIYEQYF.

The chain links TRBV12-3 or TRBV12-4 to TRBJ2-3; maybe TRBD1 (6 bases). Trimming pared 2 bases from V and 1 base from J, leaving 13 bases between. This CDR3 has 16 amino acids. The CDR3 sequence: CASSLNTGWGTDTQYF. CDR3 coding DNA: TGTGCCAGCAGTTTAAATACAGGGTGGGGCACAGATACGCAGTATTTT.

This clonotype occurred many times. The genes are TRBV6-4 and TRBJ2-3, with a possible D match to TRBD2 (5 bases). This CDR3 is 14 amino acids long. The V gene's germline CDR1 is MRHNA and CDR2 SNTAGT. Trimming took 4 bases from V and 0 from J, leaving 8 bases between them. The CDR3 protein is CASSVRGSTDTQYF. The DNA of the CDR3 is TGTGCCAGCAGTGTCCGCGGGAGCACAGATACGCAGTATTTT.

This clonotype came up a few times. The rearrangement links TRBV6-5 to TRBJ2-4, with 11 bases aligning to TRBD1. The end of the DNA fits TRBJ2-7 better, so the J call may be wrong. The CDR3 totals 15 residues. Germline CDR1 is MNHEY and CDR2 is SVGAGI. The DNA for the CDR3 is TGTGCCAGCAGCCGTTACGGGACAGGGGGTAGCGAGCAGTACTTC. Protein sequence: CASSRYGTGGSEQYF.

V is TRBV4-1 and J is TRBJ1-5, with 7 bases identical to TRBD1. Trimming removed 5 bases from V and 1 base from J; junction bases left unmatched: 2. This CDR3 spans 14 amino acids. Germline V gene lookup returns CDR1 MGHRA and CDR2 YSYEKL. The CDR3 here is CASSEGQSNQPQHF. The CDR3 DNA is TGCGCCAGCAGCGAGGGACAGAGCAATCAGCCCCAGCATTTT.

This clonotype was seen once. This chain connects TRBV7-2 to TRBJ2-7, with 7 bases identical to TRBD1. The CDR3 runs 15 residues. Germline V gene sequence: CDR1 SGHTA, CDR2 FQGNSA. J lost 1 base, V lost 5 bases, and 8 bases had no gene match. CDR3 nucleotide sequence: TGTGCCAGCAGCCGGCCGGGACAGCGTTCCTACGAGCAGTACTTC. Amino acids: CASSRPGQRSYEQYF. Together with reference TRBV7-2 and TRBJ2-7, the CDR3 gives the full variable domain: GAGVSQSPSNKVTEKGKDVELRCDPISGHTALYWYRQSLGQGLEFLIYFQGNSAPDKSGLPSDRFSAERTGGSVSTLTIQRTQQEDSAVYLCASSRPGQRSYEQYFGPGTRLTVT.

The rearrangement uses TRBV29-1 and TRBJ1-2; unclear D gene. The germline V gene has CDR1 SQVTM and CDR2 ANQGSEA. This CDR3 has 14 amino acids. The V gene lost 4 bases and the J gene lost 1 base, with 13 bases spanning the gap. The CDR3 DNA reads as TGCAGCGTTGGGGGTTACAAGAATAACTATGGCTACACCTTC. It is translated as CSVGGYKNNYGYTF.

This rearrangement joins TRBV7-3 to TRBJ2-3, with 10 bases identical to TRBD2. The CDR3 runs to 17 residues. V trimming: 5 bases; J trimming: 1 base; junction bases outside the gene matches: 9. From germline, CDR1 is SGHTA and CDR2 FQGTGA. The CDR3 is CASSERSGRVGTDTQYF. The CDR3 coding sequence is TGTGCCAGCAGCGAGAGGAGCGGGAGGGTCGGCACAGATACGCAGTATTTT.

This clonotype was counted ten times or more. The rearrangement uses TRBV20-1 and TRBJ2-7, with 11 nucleotides matching TRBD1. This CDR3 region has 13 residues. Germline V gene data show CDR1 as DFQATT and CDR2 as SNEGSKA (reference sequence). After removal of 5 bases from V and 2 bases from J, the junction contained 2 bases not matched to a gene. The CDR3, as DNA: TGCAGTGCTCCGGGACAGGGGGCCTACGAGCAGTACTTC. This translates into CSAPGQGAYEQYF.

In DNA form, the CDR3 reads TGTGCCAGCAGCCCACTAGGGGCCCTAGAACTGTTTTTT. Residues: CASSPLGALELFF. This rearrangement joins TRBV7-8 to TRBJ1-4; a possible D gene is TRBD1 (5 bases). CDR1 SGHVS and CDR2 FQNEAQ come from the germline V gene. The length of the CDR3 is 13 residues. Trimming pared 5 bases from V and 12 bases from J, leaving 16 bases between. Based on the CDR3 plus reference TRBV7-8 and TRBJ1-4, the full variable domain is GAGVSQSPRYKVAKRGQDVALRCDPISGHVSLFWYQQALGQGPEFLTYFQNEAQLDKSGLPSDRFFAERPEGSVSTLKIQRTQQEDSAVYLCASSPLGALELFFGSGTQLSVL.

In its sample, this clonotype was seen once. This chain uses TRBV20-1 with TRBJ1-2; unclear D gene. Germline loops: CDR1 DFQATT, CDR2 SNEGSKA (reference sequence). With 0 bases removed from V and 6 bases from J, the gap between germline ends came to 23 bases. The CDR3 contains 17 residues. DNA of the CDR3: TGCAGTGCTAGAGATTTCCACCGCTTTGACACTCGGGATGGCTACACCTTC. Protein sequence: CSARDFHRFDTRDGYTF.

This clonotype has a single count. The DNA for the CDR3 is TGTGCCAGCAGCTTAGGCGAGGCATGGGGTGCTGAAGCTTTCTTT. This codes for CASSLGEAWGAEAFF. The chain combines TRBV13 with TRBJ1-1, with D hard to call. V was clipped by 0 bases and J by 6 bases, with 14 bases between them. CDR3 length: 15 residues. The germline gives CDR1 PRHDT, CDR2 FYEKMQ (reference sequence).

The genes are TRBV27 and TRBJ2-3; 8 bases match TRBD1. CDR1 is MNHEY, CDR2 SMNVEV, per germline (reference sequence). J lost 3 bases, V lost 5 bases, and 7 bases had no gene match. The CDR3 covers 15 residues. CDR3 sequence reads: CASSGRGRETDTQYF. CDR3 coding DNA: TGTGCCAGCAGTGGCAGGGGGCGGGAAACAGATACGCAGTATTTT.

This clonotype was recorded a few times. The chain links TRBV29-1 to TRBJ2-5; the D call may be TRBD1 or TRBD2 (5 bases each). The germline V gene has CDR1 SQVTM and CDR2 ANQGSEA. The V gene lost 0 bases and the J gene lost 9 bases, with 23 bases spanning the gap. The CDR3 consists of 16 residues. The CDR3 reads CSVEDLSSAGSTAQYF. The CDR3 DNA reads as TGCAGCGTTGAAGATCTTAGTTCGGCAGGGAGCACGGCCCAGTACTTC.

CDR3: CASSLMLAGVLETQYF. CDR3 DNA: TGTGCCAGCAGTTTGATGTTAGCGGGAGTCCTGGAGACCCAGTACTTC. The chain carries TRBV12-3 or TRBV12-4 and TRBJ2-7; 9 bases fit TRBD2. The closer fit of TRBJ2-5 to the DNA end suggests the J call may be wrong. This CDR3 comprises 16 residues.

In this sample, this clonotype turned up many times. This chain links TRBV12-3 or TRBV12-4 with TRBJ1-6; 9 bases line up with TRBD1. CDR3 length: 15 residues. V gave up 6 bases and J gave up 10 bases; unmatched junction bases: 10. Written as DNA, the CDR3 is TGTGCCAGCAGCCAGACAGGGGGTCGGAACTCACCCCTCCACTTT. Protein sequence: CASSQTGGRNSPLHF.

The V call is TRBV2, the J call TRBJ2-1, with TRBD2 matching over 15 bases. Germline CDR1 reads SNHLY; CDR2 reads FYNNEI. V shed 5 bases, J shed 4 bases, and the junction held 9 bases outside the gene matches. CDR3 length: 18 residues. The CDR3, as DNA: TGTGCCAGCAGTTATGGACTAGCGGGAGGGCCAGGTTACAATGAGCAGTTCTTC. The encoded protein is CASSYGLAGGPGYNEQFF.

The sample holds a few counts of this clonotype. The chain recombines TRBV20-1 with TRBJ2-5, with 7 nucleotides matching TRBD2. CDR1 is DFQATT, CDR2 SNEGSKA, per germline (reference sequence). The CDR3 is made up of 12 amino acids. The ends lost 3 bases at V and 5 bases at J; junction bases unmatched: 3. CDR3 protein: CSARMGGETQYF. CDR3 DNA sequence: TGCAGTGCTAGGATGGGGGGGGAGACCCAGTACTTC.

In its sample, this clonotype was seen a few times. The CDR3 DNA sequence: TGTGCCAGCAGCCCCTTGGGGGGGCCCTACGAGCAGTACTTC. Protein sequence: CASSPLGGPYEQYF. This sequence joins TRBV12-3 or TRBV12-4 and TRBJ2-7, with a possible D match to TRBD2 (7 bases). This CDR3 is built from 14 residues. With 6 bases removed from V and 2 bases from J, the gap between germline ends came to 14 bases.